The 13 T cell receptor beta chains given below trace back to one sample, sequenced in a study of cytomegalovirus exposure and HLA in healthy donors (dated by TCRdb to 2017 to 2019). Library construction relied on the immunoSEQ multiplex PCR assay. The multiplex PCR relied on a mix of 60 forward primers for TCR Vbeta segments and 13 reverse primers for TCR Jbeta segments. The source is immuneACCESS, and TCRdb retained only in-frame sequences with V and J called. Part of the clones is not carried over; for the studies checked, unresolved V genes explain less than half of this, and the remainder is unexplained. In all, the sample holds fewer than 200,000 clones, and roughly 80% of those were seen once. The ten top clones hold roughly 5% of the sample. Material: PBMCs. These receptor sequences come from a man aged 35 to 55 in good health and CMV-seronegative.

CDR3 DNA: TGTGCCAGCAGTTCACCTACGTCCTACGAGCAGTACTTC. Encoded protein: CASSSPTSYEQYF. The chain uses TRBV27 and TRBJ2-7; D unclear. The germline CDR1 and CDR2 sequences are MNHEY and SMNVEV (reference sequence). The ends were cut back, 4 bases at V and 1 base at J, with 8 bases in the middle. The CDR3 totals 13 residues.

The rearrangement uses TRBV15 and TRBJ1-2; 9 bases map to TRBD1. The CDR3 loop spans 15 amino acids. The junction had 7 bases not matched to a gene; V was cut back by 1 base and J by 7 bases. Germline V gene data show CDR1 as LNHNV and CDR2 as YYDKDF (reference sequence). The CDR3 sequence: CATSRGQGDLLGYTF. The CDR3 nucleotides are TGTGCCACCAGCAGAGGACAGGGGGACCTCCTTGGCTACACCTTC.

This chain joins TRBV9 and TRBJ2-5, with a weak D call TRBD1 (5 bases). The J call may be wrong; the DNA end is better matched by TRBJ2-7. The CDR3 contains 14 residues. Per germline, CDR1 SGDLS and CDR2 YYNGEE. The CDR3: CASSVGSGSYEQYF. The CDR3 DNA follows: TGTGCCAGCAGCGTAGGTTCAGGGTCCTACGAGCAGTACTTC.

This clone is a singleton in its sample. At the DNA level, this CDR3 is encoded by other sequences in the same sample as well. The V gene is TRBV9, the J gene TRBJ2-7, with TRBD1 matching over 10 bases. Trimming at V came to 0 bases and at J to 6 bases, leaving 6 bases not matched to a gene. Germline CDR1 reads SGDLS; CDR2 reads YYNGEE. The length of the CDR3 is 15 residues. CDR3 coding DNA: TGTGCCAGCAGCGTAGGGGCCGGGACAGGGGTCGAGCAGTACTTC. It specifies CASSVGAGTGVEQYF.

The CDR3: CASSAVAGSTDTQYF. CDR3 coding DNA: TGTGCCAGCAGCGCGGTAGCGGGGAGCACAGATACGCAGTATTTT. This chain joins TRBV9 and TRBJ2-3, with 8 bases matching TRBD2. After removal of 3 bases from V and 0 bases from J, the junction contained 3 bases not matched to a gene. The CDR3 runs to 15 residues. Germline V gene sequence: CDR1 SGDLS, CDR2 YYNGEE. Full variable domain (outside the CDR3, taken from reference TRBV9 and TRBJ2-3): DSGVTQTPKHLITATGQRVTLRCSPRSGDLSVYWYQQSLDQGLQFLIQYYNGEERAKGNILERFSAQQFPDLHSELNLSSLELGDSALYFCASSAVAGSTDTQYFGPGTRLTVL.

This chain links TRBV19 with TRBJ2-2; the match to TRBD2 covers 9 bases. The trim removed 6 bases at V and 0 bases at J, leaving 11 bases unmatched. This CDR3 is 18 amino acids long. Germline CDR1 reads LNHDA; CDR2 reads SQIVND (reference sequence). The CDR3 protein is CASSRTSGGPTNTGELFF. The CDR3 nucleotides are TGTGCCAGTAGCCGGACCAGCGGGGGGCCAACGAACACCGGGGAGCTGTTTTTT.

This clone was seen more than once but under ten times. This chain connects TRBV19 to TRBJ2-3; D perhaps matches TRBD1 (5 bases). The CDR3 runs 15 residues. Germline V gene lookup returns CDR1 LNHDA and CDR2 SQIVND (reference sequence). The V end was cut by 6 bases, the J end by 1 base, with 14 bases between. CDR3 amino acids: CASRTSRDRTDTQYF. As DNA, the CDR3 is TGTGCCAGTAGGACTTCCAGGGATCGCACAGATACGCAGTATTTT.

The chain has TRBV5-1 and TRBJ2-5; possible D gene TRBD1, 6 bases. The germline gives CDR1 SGHRS, CDR2 YFSETQ. V was trimmed by 0 bases and J by 3 bases, leaving 15 bases between them. The CDR3 runs 16 residues. This CDR3 is CASSLAPQGRKETQYF. For the CDR3, the DNA is TGCGCCAGCAGCTTGGCGCCACAGGGAAGGAAAGAGACCCAGTACTTC.

This clone occurred a few times. This rearrangement joins TRBV27 to TRBJ1-5; 8 bases match TRBD1. The CDR3 sequence is 17 residues long. In germline, CDR1 is MNHEY, CDR2 SMNVEV (reference sequence). V was pared by 6 bases and J by 3 bases, with 13 bases of the junction left unmatched. This CDR3 reads CASRPRQDRAFNQPQHF. As DNA, the CDR3 is TGTGCCAGCAGACCTCGACAGGACAGGGCTTTCAATCAGCCCCAGCATTTT.

This CDR3 is CASSPKVGQRTDTQYF. The CDR3 DNA reads as TGTGCCAGCAGCCCTAAAGTCGGACAGCGCACAGATACGCAGTATTTT. The V gene is TRBV7-9, the J gene TRBJ2-3; D is perhaps TRBD1 (6 bases). The CDR3 has 16 amino acids. In germline, CDR1 is SEHNR, CDR2 FQNEAQ (reference sequence). Trimming took off 5 bases at V and 1 base at J, with 16 bases between the two ends.

V usage is TRBV25-1 and J usage is TRBJ2-1, with 7 nucleotides matching TRBD2. There are 15 residues in the CDR3. The V and J ends lost 3 bases and 5 bases, in that order; junction bases with no gene match: 7. Per the germline V gene, CDR1 is MGHDK and CDR2 is SYGVNS. The CDR3 spells CASSDLRTRNNEQFF. The CDR3 nucleotides read TGTGCCAGCAGTGACCTCCGGACTAGAAACAATGAGCAGTTCTTC.

This chain links TRBV7-9 with TRBJ1-4; unclear D gene. The V end lost 3 bases, the J end lost 6 bases, and 23 bases lay between the germline ends. Germline CDR1 reads SEHNR; CDR2 reads FQNEAQ (reference sequence). The CDR3 consists of 18 residues. CDR3: CASSFIFLPHGGHEKLFF. In DNA form, the CDR3 reads TGTGCCAGCAGCTTCATTTTTCTTCCACACGGAGGTCATGAAAAACTGTTTTTT.

Comments on this clone: Its ends do not fully match the called genes, so a read error is possible. The rearrangement joins TRBV7-9 to TRBJ2-7, with 12 bases matching TRBD2. The germline CDR1 and CDR2 sequences are SEHNR and FQNEAQ (reference sequence). CDR3 length equals 15 residues. CDR3 in amino acids: CSSSPRATSGSEQYF. CDR3 DNA: TGTTCCAGCAGCCCAAGGGCGACTAGCGGGAGCGAGCAGTACTTC.